Listed here are 30 T cell receptor beta chains from one sample, sequenced in a study of Graves' ophthalmopathy and Graves' hyperthyroidism. The authors amplified TCR beta CDR3 regions, and they did so from RNA transcripts for repertoire sequencing. The first-round RT-PCR employed HTBI primers together with the Qiagen OneStep RT-PCR kit. A multiplex PCR was then performed as the second round. Each CDR3 protein is one row after TCRdb ran MiXCR on the multiplex PCR reads. The profile shows 500,000 to 700,000 distinct CDR3 sequences, about two fifths of them singletons. The specimen sequenced was peripheral blood or thyroid tissue (not recorded which). These receptors all stem from an adult man with Graves' hyperthyroidism.

This clonotype was recorded many times. This chain's CDR3 is CAIRDGTSGNTGELFF. CDR3 bases: TGTGCCATCAGGGATGGGACTAGCGGGAACACCGGGGAGCTGTTTTTT. The rearrangement links TRBV10-3 to TRBJ2-2; 11 positions match TRBD2. With 6 bases clipped from V and 1 base from J, the junction kept 4 bases outside the gene matches. The germline V gene has CDR1 ENHRY and CDR2 SYGVKD. The CDR3 loop spans 16 amino acids.

About this clonotype: This may be a read error: a much more frequent sequence differs by one nucleotide. The chain combines TRBV5-6 with TRBJ2-7, with TRBD2 matching 13 bases. The germline V gene has CDR1 SGHDT and CDR2 YYEEEE. The CDR3 consists of 17 residues. This chain's CDR3 is CASSPGLAGVTAYGQYF. The CDR3 DNA follows: TGTGCCAGCAGCCCAGGACTAGCGGGGGTTACTGCCTACGGGCAGTACTTC.

This clonotype has at least ten counts. The chain has TRBV19 and TRBJ2-7, with D possibly TRBD1 on 5 matching bases. Germline V gene lookup returns CDR1 LNHDA and CDR2 SQIVND (reference sequence). The V end lost 2 bases, the J end lost 2 bases, and 10 bases lay between the germline ends. CDR3 length: 14 amino acids. CDR3 sequence: CASSIRSRAYEQYF. CDR3 DNA: TGTGCCAGTAGTATAAGGAGCAGGGCCTACGAGCAGTACTTC.

This clonotype was seen at least ten times. V gene TRBV29-1 combines with J gene TRBJ1-1, with D unclear. V lost 4 bases and J lost 1, with 4 bases in between. CDR1 SQVTM and CDR2 ANQGSEA come from the germline V gene. The CDR3 has 11 residues. The CDR3 DNA follows: TGCAGCGTTGTGGAGAACACTGAAGCTTTCTTT. This gives the protein CSVVENTEAFF.

The rearrangement links TRBV29-1 to TRBJ1-2, with D maybe TRBD1 (5 bases). Per the germline V gene, CDR1 is SQVTM and CDR2 is ANQGSEA. V was cut by 6 bases and J by 5 bases, with 19 bases left in between. The CDR3 sequence is 14 residues long. The CDR3: CSVGPGTLQYGYTF. The CDR3 nucleotides are TGCAGCGTCGGTCCCGGGACCTTACAATATGGCTACACCTTC.

This clonotype was seen a few times. V gene TRBV20-1 combines with J gene TRBJ1-1, with TRBD1 matching 11 bases. V gave up 5 bases and J gave up 9 bases; unmatched junction bases: 8. This CDR3 is 13 amino acids long. The germline CDR1 and CDR2 sequences are DFQATT and SNEGSKA (reference sequence). This CDR3 reads CSARQGTGGKAFF. CDR3 nucleotides: TGCAGTGCTCGACAGGGGACAGGGGGTAAAGCTTTCTTT.

This clonotype was observed a handful of times. The chain links TRBV20-1 to TRBJ2-3, with a weak D call TRBD2 (5 bases). In germline, CDR1 is DFQATT, CDR2 SNEGSKA (reference sequence). The ends were cut back, 6 bases at V and 4 bases at J, with 11 bases in the middle. The CDR3 covers 12 residues. For the CDR3, the DNA is TGCAGTGCGACCCGGGAAGCAGATACGCAGTATTTT. This translates into CSATREADTQYF.

The V and J genes are TRBV29-1 and TRBJ2-3; 8 bases agree with TRBD2. CDR1 SQVTM and CDR2 ANQGSEA come from the germline V gene. The CDR3 is 14 amino acids. The CDR3 DNA reads TGCAGTTTAATGTCGGGACTAGTATTGGATACGCAGTATTTT. Its translation: CSLMSGLVLDTQYF.

This clonotype was seen a few times. This chain uses TRBV7-9 with TRBJ2-7; D may be TRBD1 (6 bases). Trimming cost V 6 bases and J 1 base, with 16 bases left between them. Germline V gene lookup returns CDR1 SEHNR and CDR2 FQNEAQ (reference sequence). The CDR3 loop spans 15 amino acids. The CDR3 region has the DNA TGTGCCAGCAGGTATGCCGGGACAAGTTCCTACGAGCAGTACTTC. Translating it yields CASRYAGTSSYEQYF.

This clonotype was seen only a few times. This chain joins TRBV12-3 or TRBV12-4 and TRBJ2-5, with no clear D. The CDR3 loop spans 14 amino acids. V gave up 3 bases and J gave up 2 bases, with 10 bases separating them. CDR3 protein: CASSFYQVQETQYF. The DNA for the CDR3 is TGTGCCAGCAGTTTCTACCAGGTTCAAGAGACCCAGTACTTC.

Ten or more counts support this clonotype. This rearrangement joins TRBV10-3 to TRBJ2-7, with no clear D. The ends were cut back, 0 bases at V and 7 bases at J, with 4 bases in the middle. The CDR3 length is 11 residues. Germline V gene data show CDR1 as ENHRY and CDR2 as SYGVKD. The CDR3 sequence: CAISESQEQYF. For the CDR3, the DNA is TGTGCCATCAGTGAGTCCCAAGAGCAGTACTTC.

This clonotype came up a few times. This chain links TRBV6-1 with TRBJ2-7; D may be TRBD2 (6 bases). In germline, CDR1 is MNHNS, CDR2 SASEGT. There are 12 residues in the CDR3. V was trimmed by 7 bases and J by 3 bases, leaving 10 bases between them. CDR3 DNA: TGTGCCAGCAAGGAGGGTTACTACGAGCAGTACTTC. Residues: CASKEGYYEQYF.

This clonotype has ten or more counts. The chain is built from TRBV28 and TRBJ1-5, with D perhaps TRBD1 (5 bases). Trimming shortened V by 3 bases and J by 6 bases, and 12 bases separated the two germline ends. Germline CDR1 is MDHEN and CDR2 is SYDVKM. CDR3 size: 14 residues. CDR3: CASSLFQGGQPQHF. The CDR3 bases are TGTGCCAGCAGTTTGTTCCAGGGCGGTCAGCCCCAGCATTTT.

The J gene is TRBJ2-7, the V gene TRBV2; 7 nucleotides align to TRBD2. There are 13 residues in the CDR3. Germline-derived CDR1 and CDR2 are SNHLY and FYNNEI. The V segment lost 8 bases and the J segment 5 bases; nucleotides outside the gene matches: 9. Here the CDR3 DNA reads TGTGCCAGCGGGGGGGGGTTCCCCCACGAGCAGTACTTC. The encoded protein is CASGGGFPHEQYF.

There are a few counts of this clonotype. Compared with germline, one end of the junction differs, possibly owing to a read error. The chain uses TRBV29-1 and TRBJ1-3; the D is unclear. The germline V gene encodes CDR1 SQVTM and CDR2 ANQGSEA. The CDR3 loop spans 11 amino acids. CDR3 sequence: CSVAAGSTIYF. In nucleotides, the CDR3 is TGCAGCGTTGCCGCGGGAAGCACCATATATTTT. The variable domain in full, with the rest retrieved from reference TRBV29-1 and TRBJ1-3, is SAVISQKPSRDICQRGTSLTIQCQVDSQVTMMFWYRQQPGQSLTLIATANQGSEATYESGFVIDKFPISRPNLTFSTLTVSNMSPEDSSIYLCSVAAGSTIYFGEGSWLTVV.

The rearrangement links TRBV20-1 to TRBJ2-3, with no clear D. Germline V gene lookup returns CDR1 DFQATT and CDR2 SNEGSKA (reference sequence). V was pared by 6 bases and J by 0 bases, with 16 bases between. The CDR3 is made up of 15 amino acids. For the CDR3, the DNA is TGCAGTGCCAAAGTCTCTGACCGGAGCACAGATACGCAGTATTTT. Amino acids: CSAKVSDRSTDTQYF.

This clonotype occurred many times. V usage is TRBV7-2 and J usage is TRBJ1-4; tentatively, D is TRBD1 (6 bases). Germline CDR1 is SGHTA and CDR2 is FQGNSA. Deletions cut 5 bases from V and 10 bases from J, with 20 bases between. This CDR3 has 15 residues. The CDR3 coding sequence is TGTGCCAGCAGCCCCGAGGGGGGTGTTTCGGGAAAACTGTTTTTT. It encodes CASSPEGGVSGKLFF.

The chain joins TRBV11-1 to TRBJ2-5; D perhaps matches TRBD2 (7 bases). The CDR3 extends over 16 amino acids. The germline V gene encodes CDR1 SGHAT and CDR2 FQDESV (reference sequence). V was trimmed by 3 bases and J by 2 bases, leaving 16 bases between them. In DNA, the CDR3 is TGTGCCAGCAGCTTCCGGATGGGGGGGGCTCAAGAGACCCAGTACTTC. Amino acids: CASSFRMGGAQETQYF.

This clonotype was counted ten times or more. The CDR3 nucleotides are TGTGCCACCAGTGACTCCGACAGCAAGAACACTGAAGCTTTCTTT. This sequence encodes CATSDSDSKNTEAFF. The chain combines TRBV24-1 with TRBJ1-1, with a tentative D call TRBD1 (5 bases). The CDR3 sequence is 15 residues long. Germline-derived CDR1 and CDR2 are KGHDR and SFDVKD. V was clipped by 4 bases and J by 1 base, with 12 bases between them.

This clonotype turned up a few times. The gene calls are TRBV6-1 and TRBJ2-7; the D call may be TRBD1 or TRBD2 (6 bases each). Looked up from germline, CDR1 is MNHNS and CDR2 is SASEGT. This CDR3 is built from 14 residues. Trimming removed 2 bases from V and 6 bases from J, with 14 bases in between. The CDR3 protein is CASSEWPGGSEQYF. In DNA, the CDR3 is TGTGCCAGCAGTGAATGGCCCGGGGGCTCCGAGCAGTACTTC.

This clonotype was recorded once. This rearrangement joins TRBV6-6 to TRBJ2-5; perhaps TRBD2 as D (6 bases). In germline, CDR1 is MNHNY, CDR2 SVGAGI (reference sequence). The CDR3 length is 15 residues. Trimming removed 9 bases at V and 1 base at J, with 18 bases between. The DNA for the CDR3 is TGTGCCAGTGGAGGGAGCCCCAGTGTCCAAGAGACCCAGTACTTC. It specifies CASGGSPSVQETQYF.

This clonotype was counted ten times or more. This rearrangement joins TRBV7-9 to TRBJ1-5, with D uncertain. The CDR3 has 13 amino acids. In germline, CDR1 is SEHNR, CDR2 FQNEAQ (reference sequence). V was cut by 1 base and J by 6 bases, with 7 bases left in between. CDR3 residues: CASSLEAAQPQHF. CDR3 DNA: TGTGCCAGCAGCTTAGAGGCAGCTCAGCCCCAGCATTTT.

The chain has TRBV7-9 and TRBJ2-5, with TRBD1 matching over 8 bases. From germline, CDR1 is SEHNR and CDR2 FQNEAQ (reference sequence). V gave up 5 bases and J gave up 5 bases; unmatched junction bases: 13. This CDR3 is built from 16 residues. The CDR3 DNA sequence: TGTGCCAGCAGCCAAACCGGACAGGGTGGAGGCGAGACCCAGTACTTC. Residues: CASSQTGQGGGETQYF.

Many counts were recorded for this clonotype. The chain uses TRBV12-3 or TRBV12-4 and TRBJ1-2; 9 nucleotides match TRBD1. This CDR3 contains 14 residues. V was clipped by 4 bases and J by 7 bases; unmatched bases: 7. CDR3 sequence (DNA): TGTGCCAGCAGTTGGTACAGGGGGCAGGGTGGCTACACCTTC. Its protein product is CASSWYRGQGGYTF.

This clonotype was seen a few times. The chain combines TRBV2 with TRBJ1-5; no clear D. The CDR3 consists of 14 residues. Trimming removed 3 bases from V and 4 bases from J, with 10 bases in between. Germline values: CDR1 SNHLY, CDR2 FYNNEI. CDR3 sequence reads: CASSDRRLNQPQHF. The DNA of the CDR3 is TGTGCCAGCAGTGATAGGCGTCTAAATCAGCCCCAGCATTTT.

V is TRBV5-1 and J is TRBJ2-7; 10 positions match TRBD2. Trimming removed 4 bases from V and 0 bases from J; junction bases left unmatched: 10. The CDR3 length is 17 residues. The germline CDR1 and CDR2 sequences are SGHRS and YFSETQ. CDR3 protein: CASSGEPGTSASYEQYF. The CDR3 nucleotides read TGCGCCAGCAGCGGCGAACCCGGGACTAGCGCCTCCTACGAGCAGTACTTC.

This clonotype has a count of ten or more. The V call is TRBV6-5, the J call TRBJ2-5; D not certain. This CDR3 has 14 amino acids. Germline CDR1 reads MNHEY; CDR2 reads SVGAGI. With 0 bases removed from V and 5 bases from J, the gap between germline ends came to 10 bases. The CDR3 here is CASSYSLVRETQYF. DNA of the CDR3: TGTGCCAGCAGTTACTCCCTAGTCCGGGAGACCCAGTACTTC.

The V gene is TRBV19, the J gene TRBJ1-5; D call uncertain. Germline V gene lookup returns CDR1 LNHDA and CDR2 SQIVND (reference sequence). V was shortened by 5 bases and J by 2 bases, with 13 bases between the two germline ends. The CDR3 has 15 amino acids. The chain's CDR3 is CASSYFPGGNQPQHF. The CDR3 nucleotides read TGTGCCAGTAGTTATTTTCCTGGGGGCAATCAGCCCCAGCATTTT.

As regards this clonotype: One end of the junction fails to match germline, which may point to a read error. This chain links TRBV7-6 with TRBJ2-1, with 11 positions matching TRBD2. CDR3 length equals 15 residues. CDR1 is SGHVS and CDR2 is FNYEAQ in the germline V gene. The CDR3 nucleotides read TGTGCCGGCAGCTTTCCGACTAGCGGGGATAGTGAGCAGTTCTTC. This translates into CAGSFPTSGDSEQFF.

This rearrangement joins TRBV2 to TRBJ1-5; 9 positions match TRBD1. Losses at the gene ends were 2 bases for V and 2 bases for J; bases not matched to a gene: 7. The CDR3 has 17 amino acids. CDR1 SNHLY and CDR2 FYNNEI come from the germline V gene. The DNA of the CDR3 is TGTGCCAGCAGTGAATCCCCGGGACAGGGTGGCAATCAGCCCCAGCATTTT. It translates to CASSESPGQGGNQPQHF.